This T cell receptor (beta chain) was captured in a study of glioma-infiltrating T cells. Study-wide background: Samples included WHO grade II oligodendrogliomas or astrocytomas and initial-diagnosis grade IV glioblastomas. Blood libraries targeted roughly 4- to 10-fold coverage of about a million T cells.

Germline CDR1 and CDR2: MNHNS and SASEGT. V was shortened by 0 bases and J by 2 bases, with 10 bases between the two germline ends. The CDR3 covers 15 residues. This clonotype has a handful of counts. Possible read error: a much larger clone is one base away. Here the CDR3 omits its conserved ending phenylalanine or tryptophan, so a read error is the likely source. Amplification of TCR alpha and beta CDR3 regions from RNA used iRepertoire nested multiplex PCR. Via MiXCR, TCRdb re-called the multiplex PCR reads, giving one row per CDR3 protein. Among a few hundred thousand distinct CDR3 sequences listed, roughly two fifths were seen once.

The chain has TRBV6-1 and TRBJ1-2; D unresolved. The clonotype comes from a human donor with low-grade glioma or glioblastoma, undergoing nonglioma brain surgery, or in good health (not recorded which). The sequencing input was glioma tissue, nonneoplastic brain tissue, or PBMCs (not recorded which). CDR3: CASSEAAIENYGYTS. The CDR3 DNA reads TGTGCCAGCAGTGAAGCCGCAATAGAGAACTATGGCTACACCTCC.